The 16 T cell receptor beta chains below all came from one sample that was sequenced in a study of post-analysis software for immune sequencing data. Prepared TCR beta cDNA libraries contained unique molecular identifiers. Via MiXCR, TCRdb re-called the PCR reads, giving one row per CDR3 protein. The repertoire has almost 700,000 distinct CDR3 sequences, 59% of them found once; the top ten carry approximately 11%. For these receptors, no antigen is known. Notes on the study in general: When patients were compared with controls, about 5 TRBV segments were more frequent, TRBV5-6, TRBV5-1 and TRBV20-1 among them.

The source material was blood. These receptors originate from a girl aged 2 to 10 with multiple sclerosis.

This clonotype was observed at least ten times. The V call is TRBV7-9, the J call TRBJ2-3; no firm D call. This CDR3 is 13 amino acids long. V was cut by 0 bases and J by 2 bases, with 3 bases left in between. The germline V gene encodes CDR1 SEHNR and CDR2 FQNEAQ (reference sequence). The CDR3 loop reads CASSLAPTDTQYF. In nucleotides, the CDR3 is TGTGCCAGCAGCTTAGCGCCCACAGATACGCAGTATTTT. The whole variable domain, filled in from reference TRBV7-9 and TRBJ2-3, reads DTGVSQNPRHKITKRGQNVTFRCDPISEHNRLYWYRQTLGQGPEFLTYFQNEAQLEKSRLLSDRFSAERPKGSFSTLEIQRTEQGDSAMYLCASSLAPTDTQYFGPGTRLTVL.

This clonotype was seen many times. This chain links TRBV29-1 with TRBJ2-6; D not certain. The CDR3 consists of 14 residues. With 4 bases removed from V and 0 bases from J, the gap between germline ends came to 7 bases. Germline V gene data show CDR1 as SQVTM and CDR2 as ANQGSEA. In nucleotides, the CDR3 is TGCAGCGTTGGTAGCCGCTCTGGGGCCAACGTCCTGACTTTC. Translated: CSVGSRSGANVLTF.

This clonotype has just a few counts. The CDR3 sequence: CASSQRTSGSYEQYF. In nucleotides, the CDR3 is TGCGCCAGCAGCCAGCGGACTAGCGGCTCCTACGAGCAGTACTTC. J is TRBJ2-7 and V is TRBV4-1, with 10 bases lining up with TRBD2. The CDR3 has 15 amino acids. The germline CDR1 and CDR2 sequences are MGHRA and YSYEKL. Losses at the gene ends were 3 bases for V and 0 bases for J; bases not matched to a gene: 2.

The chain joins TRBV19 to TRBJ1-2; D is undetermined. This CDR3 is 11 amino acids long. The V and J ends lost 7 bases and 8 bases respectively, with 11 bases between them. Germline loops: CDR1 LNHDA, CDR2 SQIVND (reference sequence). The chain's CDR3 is CASNDAVGYTF. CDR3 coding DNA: TGTGCCAGTAACGACGCAGTAGGCTACACCTTC.

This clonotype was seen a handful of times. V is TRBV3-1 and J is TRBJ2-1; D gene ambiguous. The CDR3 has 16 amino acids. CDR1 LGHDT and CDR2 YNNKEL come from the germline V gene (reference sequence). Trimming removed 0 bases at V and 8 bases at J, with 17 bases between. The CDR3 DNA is TGTGCCAGCAGCCAAGAATTCGGGCCTGTCTCGGATGAGCAGTTCTTC. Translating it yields CASSQEFGPVSDEQFF.

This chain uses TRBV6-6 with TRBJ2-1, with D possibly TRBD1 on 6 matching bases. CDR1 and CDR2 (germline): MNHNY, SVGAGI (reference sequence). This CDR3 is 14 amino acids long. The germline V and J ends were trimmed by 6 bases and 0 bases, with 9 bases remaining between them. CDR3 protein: CASSQGISYNEQFF. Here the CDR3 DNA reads TGTGCCAGCAGCCAGGGGATCTCCTACAATGAGCAGTTCTTC.

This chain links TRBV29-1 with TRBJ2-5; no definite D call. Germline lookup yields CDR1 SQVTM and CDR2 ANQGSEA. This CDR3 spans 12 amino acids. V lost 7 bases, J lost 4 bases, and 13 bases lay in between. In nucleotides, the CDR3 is TGCAGCGCGCAGGAGCCAATAGAGACCCAGTACTTC. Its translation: CSAQEPIETQYF.

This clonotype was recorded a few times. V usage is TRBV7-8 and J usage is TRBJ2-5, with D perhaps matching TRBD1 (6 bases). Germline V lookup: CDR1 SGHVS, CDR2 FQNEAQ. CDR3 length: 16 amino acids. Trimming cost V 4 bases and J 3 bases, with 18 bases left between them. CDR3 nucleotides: TGTGCCAGCAGCTCCGAATTCCAGGGGTGGGAAGAGACCCAGTACTTC. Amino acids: CASSSEFQGWEETQYF.

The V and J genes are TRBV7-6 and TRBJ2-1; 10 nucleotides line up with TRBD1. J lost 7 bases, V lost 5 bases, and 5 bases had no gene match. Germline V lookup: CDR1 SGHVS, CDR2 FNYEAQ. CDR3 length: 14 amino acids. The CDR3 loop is CASSARQGANEQFF. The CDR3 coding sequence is TGTGCCAGCAGCGCCCGACAGGGGGCTAATGAGCAGTTCTTC.

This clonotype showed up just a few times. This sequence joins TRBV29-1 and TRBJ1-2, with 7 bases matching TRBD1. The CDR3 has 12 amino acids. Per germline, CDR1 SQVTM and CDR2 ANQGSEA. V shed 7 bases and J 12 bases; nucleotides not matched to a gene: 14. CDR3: CSARDSGARDTF. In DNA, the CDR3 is TGCAGCGCCCGGGACAGCGGGGCCCGGGACACCTTC.

CDR3 in DNA: TGCAGCGTTATGACAGCTGAAGCTTTCTTT. It codes for CSVMTAEAFF. The genes are TRBV29-1 and TRBJ1-1, with a possible D match to TRBD1 (5 bases). Germline assignment: CDR1 SQVTM and CDR2 ANQGSEA. CDR3 size: 10 residues. Trimming shortened V by 5 bases and J by 6 bases, and 7 bases separated the two germline ends.

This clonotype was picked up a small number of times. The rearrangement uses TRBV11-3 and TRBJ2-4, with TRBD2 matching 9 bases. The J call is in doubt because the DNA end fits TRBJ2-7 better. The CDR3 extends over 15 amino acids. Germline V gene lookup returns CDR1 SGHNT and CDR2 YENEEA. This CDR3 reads CASSLGVTSGGEQYF. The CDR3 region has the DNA TGTGCCAGCAGCTTAGGGGTGACTAGCGGAGGCGAGCAGTACTTC.

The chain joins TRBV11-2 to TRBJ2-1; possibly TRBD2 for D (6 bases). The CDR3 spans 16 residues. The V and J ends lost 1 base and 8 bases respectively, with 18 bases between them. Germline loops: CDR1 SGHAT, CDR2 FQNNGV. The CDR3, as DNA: TGTGCCAGCAGCTTAGGTCTGGTATCGGGAGTGGATGAGCAGTTCTTC. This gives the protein CASSLGLVSGVDEQFF.

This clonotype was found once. CDR3 nucleotide sequence: TGCAGTGCTATCCAGACAGGGGCCTACGAGCAGTACTTC. Protein: CSAIQTGAYEQYF. This rearrangement joins TRBV20-1 to TRBJ2-7; TRBD1 agrees at 8 bases. CDR3 length equals 13 residues. The V segment lost 4 bases and the J segment 2 bases; nucleotides outside the gene matches: 4. Germline V gives CDR1 DFQATT, CDR2 SNEGSKA (reference sequence).

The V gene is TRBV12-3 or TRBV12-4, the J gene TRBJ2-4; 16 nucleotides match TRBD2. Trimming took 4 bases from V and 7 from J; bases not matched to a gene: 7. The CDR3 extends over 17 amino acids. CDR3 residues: CASSWTGTSGGANIQYF. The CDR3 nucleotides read TGTGCCAGCAGTTGGACAGGGACTAGCGGGGGGGCGAACATTCAGTACTTC.

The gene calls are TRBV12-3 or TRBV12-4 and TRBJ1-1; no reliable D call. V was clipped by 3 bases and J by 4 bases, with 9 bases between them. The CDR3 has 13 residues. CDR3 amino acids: CASSFRVSTEAFF. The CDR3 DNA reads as TGTGCCAGCAGTTTTCGGGTAAGCACTGAAGCTTTCTTT.